The 26 T cell receptor beta chains listed next were all sequenced from one sample in a study of OX40 agonist ivuxolimab in advanced cancers. Data came from immunoSEQ multiplex PCR; TCRdb stores just in-frame clones and leaves some out. The table has around 82,000 clones, about 90% seen once; the top ten hold about 0.76%. Sequencing was performed on CD4+ or CD8+ T cells sorted from blood, taken in a trial of the OX40 agonist ivuxolimab. The receptors here all came from an adult with an advanced solid tumor such as melanoma, head and neck, liver or kidney cancer.

The chain links TRBV5-8 to TRBJ2-3, with TRBD2 matching over 13 bases. Trimming removed 4 bases from V and 4 bases from J; junction bases left unmatched: 9. Germline V gives CDR1 SGHTS, CDR2 YDEGEE. The CDR3 length is 17 residues. The CDR3 region has the DNA TGTGCCAGCAGCAGATCCGGGACTAGCGGGATTTCAGATACGCAGTATTTT. This encodes CASSRSGTSGISDTQYF.

This chain links TRBV27 with TRBJ1-6; perhaps TRBD1 as D (5 bases). Germline CDR1 MNHEY, CDR2 SMNVEV (reference sequence). CDR3 length: 15 amino acids. V was clipped by 2 bases and J by 9 bases, with 14 bases between them. The CDR3 here is CASSLTGTPGSPLHF. As DNA, the CDR3 is TGTGCCAGCAGTTTAACGGGGACCCCGGGTTCACCCCTCCACTTT.

CDR3 coding DNA: TGTGCCAGCAGCAGACACAGGGGGCGCGTGGCTTTCTTT. Translating gives CASSRHRGRVAFF. The rearrangement links TRBV21-1 to TRBJ1-1; the table names TRBD1, a call not compared with the DNA. TRBV21-1 is classified as a pseudogene. The CDR3 is 13 amino acids.

The chain employs TRBV2 and TRBJ2-3; D gene unclear. CDR3 size: 13 residues. The germline gives CDR1 SNHLY, CDR2 FYNNEI. The V end lost 7 bases, the J end lost 4 bases, and 12 bases lay between the germline ends. This CDR3 is CASKTGPADTQYF. CDR3 in DNA: TGTGCCAGCAAGACGGGCCCGGCAGATACGCAGTATTTT.

This clone was picked up one time. The V call is TRBV9, the J call TRBJ2-2; D is unresolved. Trimming took 0 bases from V and 4 from J, leaving 4 bases between them. The CDR3 is 13 amino acids. Germline V gene data show CDR1 as SGDLS and CDR2 as YYNGEE. The chain's CDR3 is CASSVVSTGELFF. For the CDR3, the DNA is TGTGCCAGCAGCGTAGTTAGCACCGGGGAGCTGTTTTTT.

The chain has TRBV15 and TRBJ2-7; D uncertain. Trimming took 0 bases from V and 7 from J, leaving 10 bases between them. CDR3 size: 13 residues. Germline CDR1 and CDR2: LNHNV and YYDKDF (reference sequence). This CDR3 is CATSRDAGEEQYF. CDR3 sequence (DNA): TGTGCCACCAGCAGAGATGCAGGCGAGGAGCAGTACTTC. The whole variable domain, filled in from reference TRBV15 and TRBJ2-7, reads DAMVIQNPRYQVTQFGKPVTLSCSQTLNHNVMYWYQQKSSQAPKLLFHYYDKDFNNEADTPDNFQSRRPNTSFCFLDIRSPGLGDTAMYLCATSRDAGEEQYFGPGTRLTVT.

The CDR3 DNA reads as TGTGCTGTAAAAGAGGGGGGATCAAACACCGGGGAGCTGTTTTTT. This encodes CAVKEGGSNTGELFF. This chain joins TRBV27 and TRBJ2-2, with D tentatively TRBD1 or TRBD2 (6 bases each). This CDR3 comprises 15 residues. From germline, CDR1 is MNHEY and CDR2 SMNVEV (reference sequence).

This sequence joins TRBV11-2 and TRBJ2-1; 7 bases align to TRBD2. Germline V gene lookup returns CDR1 SGHAT and CDR2 FQNNGV. The CDR3 sequence is 15 residues long. V lost 6 bases to trimming and J lost 10 bases; unmatched junction nucleotides: 15. The CDR3 region has the DNA TGTGCCAGCAGTCTAAGCTTTGCGGGGGTCGGAGAGCAGTTCTTC. It yields the protein CASSLSFAGVGEQFF. Full variable domain (missing parts from reference TRBV11-2 and TRBJ2-1): EAGVAQSPRYKIIEKRQSVAFWCNPISGHATLYWYQQILGQGPKLLIQFQNNGVVDDSQLPKDRFSAERLKGVDSTLKIQPAKLEDSAVYLCASSLSFAGVGEQFFGPGTRLTVL.

The rearrangement uses TRBV30 and TRBJ2-3, with D hard to call. The CDR3 consists of 11 residues. The V gene lost 3 bases and the J gene lost 5 bases, with 6 bases spanning the gap. Germline assignment: CDR1 GTSNPN and CDR2 SVGIG (reference sequence). CDR3: CAWRNQDTQYF. The CDR3 DNA is TGTGCCTGGAGGAATCAAGATACGCAGTATTTT.

The chain employs TRBV6-5 and TRBJ2-7; 9 bases line up with TRBD1. V gave up 6 bases and J gave up 0 bases; unmatched junction bases: 3. This CDR3 comprises 14 residues. From germline, CDR1 is MNHEY and CDR2 SVGAGI. DNA of the CDR3: TGTGCCAGCAGGAACAGGGGGCTCTCCTACGAGCAGTACTTC. Protein sequence: CASRNRGLSYEQYF.

The V and J genes are TRBV19 and TRBJ2-3; TRBD2 might be the D (6 bases). The germline V gene encodes CDR1 LNHDA and CDR2 SQIVND (reference sequence). Trimming shortened V by 4 bases and J by 5 bases, and 13 bases separated the two germline ends. CDR3 length: 14 residues. CDR3 loop: CASSTQTSVDTQYF. DNA of the CDR3: TGTGCCAGTAGTACTCAGACTAGTGTAGATACGCAGTATTTT.

The chain links TRBV18 to TRBJ2-2; D is perhaps TRBD2 (7 bases). The germline V gene has CDR1 KGHSH and CDR2 LQKENI. CDR3 size: 19 residues. Trimming stripped 3 bases from V and 0 bases from J, with 20 bases between. DNA for the CDR3: TGTGCCAGCTCACCCGAAACCCCGGGGGGCGCATCGAACACCGGGGAGCTGTTTTTT. This translates into CASSPETPGGASNTGELFF.

The V and J genes are TRBV5-4 and TRBJ2-2; TRBD2 matches at 7 bases. The CDR3 covers 13 residues. J lost 7 bases, V lost 2 bases, and 2 bases had no gene match. CDR1 and CDR2 from the germline V gene are SGHNT and YYREEE (reference sequence). The chain's CDR3 is CASSLPGGGELFF. In DNA, the CDR3 is TGTGCCAGCAGCTTACCGGGGGGCGGGGAGCTGTTTTTT.

CDR3 nucleotide sequence: TGTGCCAGCAGTAGACTAGCGGAGGTTGAGCAGTTCTTC. Protein sequence: CASSRLAEVEQFF. V gene TRBV6-6 combines with J gene TRBJ2-1, with 9 nucleotides matching TRBD2. The CDR3 is 13 residues long. V lost 5 bases and J lost 9; bases outside the gene matches: 5. The germline gives CDR1 MNHNY, CDR2 SVGAGI (reference sequence).

This clone is a singleton in its sample. The chain carries TRBV19 and TRBJ2-1; D not resolved. V was pared by 5 bases and J by 0 bases, with 14 bases between. CDR3 length equals 16 residues. The germline V gene encodes CDR1 LNHDA and CDR2 SQIVND (reference sequence). CDR3 nucleotides: TGTGCCAGTAGTTCCCGTGGGGTAAGCTCCTACAATGAGCAGTTCTTC. This codes for CASSSRGVSSYNEQFF.

V and J are TRBV5-4 and TRBJ1-5; D is ambiguous. With 0 bases removed from V and 5 bases from J, the gap between germline ends came to 6 bases. The CDR3 totals 13 residues. Germline CDR1 SGHNT, CDR2 YYREEE (reference sequence). CDR3 protein: CASSLGFDQPQHF. The CDR3 region has the DNA TGTGCCAGCAGCTTGGGGTTCGATCAGCCCCAGCATTTT.

The rearrangement joins TRBV5-1 to TRBJ2-3, with 7 positions matching TRBD1. The CDR3 extends over 14 amino acids. Unmatched junction bases numbered 3, after V lost 0 bases and J lost 5 bases. Per germline, CDR1 SGHRS and CDR2 YFSETQ. The CDR3 loop reads CASSLGQGVDTQYF. The CDR3 DNA reads TGCGCCAGCAGCTTGGGACAGGGAGTAGATACGCAGTATTTT.

CDR3 coding DNA: TGTGCCAGCAGCCTGACAGGTGGGCGCGGGGCCAACGTCCTGACTTTC. It codes for CASSLTGGRGANVLTF. The J gene is TRBJ2-6, the V gene TRBV11-2; TRBD1 might be the D (6 bases). CDR3 size: 16 residues. The V gene's germline CDR1 is SGHAT and CDR2 FQNNGV. Trimming took off 5 bases at V and 4 bases at J, with 15 bases between the two ends.

The rearrangement joins TRBV30 to TRBJ1-4; 7 positions agree with TRBD1. The CDR3 contains 13 residues. Germline assignment: CDR1 GTSNPN and CDR2 SVGIG (reference sequence). The V and J ends lost 4 bases and 8 bases, in that order; junction bases with no gene match: 7. As DNA, the CDR3 is TGTGCCTGGAATTCAGGGGGGGGAGAAAAACTGTTTTTT. Translation gives CAWNSGGGEKLFF.

This clone was picked up a small number of times. V usage is TRBV28 and J usage is TRBJ1-4; D might be TRBD1 (6 bases). V was cut by 1 base and J by 0 bases, with 9 bases left in between. The CDR3 is 16 residues long. The germline gives CDR1 MDHEN, CDR2 SYDVKM. The CDR3 bases are TGTGCCAGCAGTTTATACAGGGACGCAACTAATGAAAAACTGTTTTTT. Translated: CASSLYRDATNEKLFF.

The chain combines TRBV19 with TRBJ2-7, with 7 positions matching TRBD2. Unmatched junction bases numbered 10, after V lost 5 bases and J lost 9 bases. This CDR3 comprises 13 residues. Germline V lookup: CDR1 LNHDA, CDR2 SQIVND (reference sequence). CDR3 DNA: TGTGCCAGTAGTGAAGGGACTACCGCGAGGCAGTACTTC. It yields the protein CASSEGTTARQYF.

The chain has TRBV6-5 and TRBJ2-7; TRBD1 matches 8 bases. The V gene end was trimmed by 10 bases and the J gene end by 2 bases; junction bases not matched to a gene: 10. The V gene's germline CDR1 is MNHEY and CDR2 SVGAGI. The CDR3 loop spans 14 amino acids. CDR3 sequence (DNA): TGTGCCACCCAATCCGACAGGGGACCCTACGAGCAGTACTTC. It yields the protein CATQSDRGPYEQYF.

This clone was recorded only once. The chain combines TRBV25-1 with TRBJ2-5; D might be TRBD1 (6 bases). The CDR3 is made up of 14 amino acids. Germline assignment: CDR1 MGHDK and CDR2 SYGVNS. V lost 4 bases to trimming and J lost 7 bases, with 16 bases between them. As DNA, the CDR3 is TGTGCCAGCAGTGCGGGACAAACAAGGGGGACCCAGTACTTC. Encoded protein: CASSAGQTRGTQYF. Based on the CDR3 plus reference TRBV25-1 and TRBJ2-5, the full variable domain is EADIYQTPRYLVIGTGKKITLECSQTMGHDKMYWYQQDPGMELHLIHYSYGVNSTEKGDLSSESTVSRIRTEHFPLTLESARPSHTSQYLCASSAGQTRGTQYFGPGTRLLVL.

This chain links TRBV27 with TRBJ1-1; D possibly corresponds to TRBD1 (5 bases). This CDR3 is 15 amino acids long. Germline V gives CDR1 MNHEY, CDR2 SMNVEV (reference sequence). V lost 3 bases to trimming and J lost 0 bases, with 11 bases between them. The CDR3 loop is CASSFWGRMNTEAFF. CDR3 DNA: TGTGCCAGCAGTTTTTGGGGCAGGATGAACACTGAAGCTTTCTTT.

The chain links TRBV5-1 to TRBJ2-3, with 7 bases matching TRBD1. The CDR3 is 15 residues long. Unmatched junction bases numbered 8, after V lost 3 bases and J lost 4 bases. Germline V CDR1 and CDR2: SGHRS, YFSETQ. CDR3 DNA: TGCGCCAGCAGCTCGTGGGACAGAAACGCAGATACGCAGTATTTT. Residues: CASSSWDRNADTQYF.

The chain has TRBV6-8 and TRBJ2-1; TRBD2 matches at 7 bases. Looked up from germline, CDR1 is MNHGY and CDR2 is SAAAGT. The CDR3 has 15 amino acids. Trimming removed 6 bases from V and 4 bases from J; junction bases left unmatched: 9. CDR3 sequence (DNA): TGTGCCAGCAGCCATTCTAGCGGCACTTACAATGAGCAGTTCTTC. Its protein product is CASSHSSGTYNEQFF.